The sequence of this T cell receptor (beta chain) was determined in a study of T cells in Graves' hyperthyroidism and ophthalmopathy. The study, taken as a whole, reports: Patients with ophthalmopathy were separated from those with stable hyperthyroidism by a 13 V-J model.

Amplification yielded TCR beta CDR3 regions, with RNA transcripts as the source. First-round RT-PCR with HTBI primers amplified the TCR CDR3 region. TCRdb itself ran the multiplex PCR reads through MiXCR, one entry per CDR3 protein. The sample comprises hundreds of thousands of distinct CDR3 sequences, approximately 13% of which are singletons, and over 8.5% rests with the top ten. At least ten counts were recorded for this clonotype. Its antigen is undetermined. Sequences were obtained from blood. This clonotype originated in a woman under 30 with Graves' hyperthyroidism.

The CDR3 region has the DNA TGCGCCAGCAGTGTCGGTGTGAACACTGAAGCTTTCTTT. This sequence encodes CASSVGVNTEAFF. The chain recombines TRBV10-1 with TRBJ1-1; D not resolved. The CDR3 consists of 13 residues. The germline gives CDR1 WNHNN, CDR2 SYGVQD (reference sequence). Trimming stripped 4 bases from V and 0 bases from J, with 6 bases between.